The sequence of this TCR beta chain was determined in a study of blood T cells in healthy people across ages. PCR was performed a second time for about 7 to 12 cycles using a sample-barcoded 5' primer and a J-beta primer mix. One entry per CDR3 protein results from TCRdb running MiXCR on the 5' RACE reads. The repertoire consists of about 780,000 distinct CDR3 sequences, with about 45% occurring once and the leading ten covering around 18%. This clonotype appeared many times. The CDR3 loop spans 17 amino acids. The V and J ends lost 0 bases and 4 bases, in that order; junction bases with no gene match: 8. Germline assignment: CDR1 SGHRS and CDR2 YFSETQ.

The sequencing input was blood. This receptor was identified in a man older than 75 in good health. This sequence joins TRBV5-1 and TRBJ2-7, with 12 bases that match TRBD1. CDR3 region: CASSLAGTGGAQYEQYF. CDR3 sequence (DNA): TGCGCCAGCAGCTTGGCAGGGACAGGGGGCGCTCAGTACGAGCAGTACTTC.